This T cell receptor beta chain was sequenced in a study of blood T cell repertoires in COVID-19. While infection was still active, Seattle patients were enrolled and then followed longitudinally. The data were produced by immunoSEQ multiplex PCR, yet TCRdb's version contains in-frame clones alone and is incomplete. The sample consists of over 90,000 clones, about nine tenths of them appearing once. The CDR3 is 17 amino acids. The J segment lost 5 bases and the V segment lost 3 bases, leaving 10 bases of the junction unmatched. Germline V gene data show CDR1 as LNHDA and CDR2 as SQIVND (reference sequence).

This sequence originates from a woman in her forties or fifties with COVID-19, enrolled during active disease. This rearrangement joins TRBV19 to TRBJ1-5; 10 bases fit TRBD1. The sample taken for sequencing was peripheral blood. The DNA for the CDR3 is TGTGCCAGTAGTATGATCAGGACAGGGGGTCGACATCAGCCCCAGCATTTT. Its protein product is CASSMIRTGGRHQPQHF.